Presented here are 7 T cell receptor beta chains from one specimen sequenced in a study of neurological immune-mediated disorders. TCRdb reanalysed the 5' RACE reads using MiXCR and keeps one entry per CDR3 protein. The table lists roughly 34,000 distinct CDR3 sequences, approximately 13% of them singletons. The time point was: longitudinal time-point 2. Sequencing was done on a sample of PBMCs. The origin of the receptors is a woman aged 40 to 50 in good health.

This clonotype has a count of ten or more. The CDR3 DNA reads as TGCGCCAGCAGCTTGGACGGGTTTTACTATGGCTACACCTTC. Its protein product is CASSLDGFYYGYTF. This sequence joins TRBV5-1 and TRBJ1-2, with D hard to call. Trimming took off 0 bases at V and 3 bases at J, with 9 bases between the two ends. Germline V gene lookup returns CDR1 SGHRS and CDR2 YFSETQ. CDR3 length equals 14 residues.

V usage is TRBV20-1 and J usage is TRBJ1-2; TRBD1 aligns across 7 bases. CDR1 is DFQATT, CDR2 SNEGSKA, per germline (reference sequence). The ends lost 4 bases at V and 3 bases at J; junction bases unmatched: 5. The CDR3 spans 13 residues. CDR3 DNA sequence: TGCAGTGCTACACAGGGGATCGACTATGGCTACACCTTC. Protein product: CSATQGIDYGYTF.

This clonotype was counted at least ten times. The CDR3 DNA sequence: TGCAGTGCTAGTGACCACCAAGAGACCCAGTACTTC. Translation: CSASDHQETQYF. The chain couples TRBV20-1 to TRBJ2-5; D is unclear. Between the trimmed V and J ends, which lost 3 bases and 0 bases, there was a span of 5 bases. The V gene's germline CDR1 is DFQATT and CDR2 SNEGSKA (reference sequence). This CDR3 is 12 amino acids long.

This clonotype was recorded many times. This chain connects TRBV7-2 to TRBJ2-3; TRBD2 matches 8 bases. V shed 0 bases and J 7 bases; nucleotides not matched to a gene: 6. Germline-derived CDR1 and CDR2 are SGHTA and FQGNSA. The CDR3 spans 15 residues. CDR3 sequence: CASSLAVREGNTQYF. The CDR3 nucleotides read TGTGCCAGCAGCTTAGCGGTTCGGGAGGGCAATACGCAGTATTTT.

Within the sample, this clonotype is medium-sized (0.01 to 0.1%). The chain has TRBV24-1 and TRBJ2-5; 7 positions match TRBD1. CDR1 and CDR2 from the germline V gene are KGHDR and SFDVKD. This CDR3 is 16 amino acids long. The V and J ends lost 3 bases and 1 base, in that order; junction bases with no gene match: 7. The CDR3: CATSDDRDSLQETQYF. CDR3 nucleotide sequence: TGTGCCACCAGTGATGACCGGGACAGCCTCCAAGAGACCCAGTACTTC.

Ten or more counts support this clonotype. The CDR3 spells CASSLRTVRHGYTF. The CDR3 DNA is TGTGCCAGCAGCCTGAGGACGGTTAGGCATGGCTACACCTTC. The chain joins TRBV5-6 to TRBJ1-2; D unclear. V lost 4 bases to trimming and J lost 6 bases, with 16 bases between them. The CDR3 contains 14 residues. Germline-derived CDR1 and CDR2 are SGHDT and YYEEEE.

The chain couples TRBV15 to TRBJ2-1; TRBD2 agrees at 7 bases. V was pared by 3 bases and J by 10 bases, with 12 bases of the junction left unmatched. The germline V gene has CDR1 LNHNV and CDR2 YYDKDF (reference sequence). The CDR3 covers 15 residues. CDR3: CATSSEAGRGREQFF. The CDR3 DNA reads as TGTGCCACCAGCAGCGAAGCGGGGAGAGGAAGGGAGCAGTTCTTC. Based on the CDR3 plus reference TRBV15 and TRBJ2-1, the full variable domain is DAMVIQNPRYQVTQFGKPVTLSCSQTLNHNVMYWYQQKSSQAPKLLFHYYDKDFNNEADTPDNFQSRRPNTSFCFLDIRSPGLGDTAMYLCATSSEAGRGREQFFGPGTRLTVL.